These 4 T cell receptor beta chains came from one sample sequenced in a study of shared clonotypes between healthy human individuals. The data were produced by immunoSEQ multiplex PCR, yet TCRdb's version contains in-frame clones alone and is incomplete. The sample contains hundreds of thousands of clones, roughly three quarters of which appear only once. Source material: PBMCs. These receptor sequences come from a woman aged 40 to 50 in good health. Some clones in this sample may be carry-over from other donors' samples.

V and J are TRBV4-2 and TRBJ2-1, with D possibly matching TRBD2 (7 bases). Germline values: CDR1 LGHNA, CDR2 YNFKEQ. The CDR3 covers 18 residues. V was pared by 0 bases and J by 4 bases, with 19 bases between. CDR3 amino acids: CASSQDGGARELYNEQFF. For the CDR3, the DNA is TGTGCCAGCAGCCAAGATGGGGGGGCGAGGGAGTTGTACAATGAGCAGTTCTTC.

This chain links TRBV29-1 with TRBJ2-1, with 7 bases that match TRBD1. Germline V CDR1 and CDR2: SQVTM, ANQGSEA. The J segment lost 3 bases and the V segment lost 0 bases, leaving 8 bases of the junction unmatched. The CDR3 is 16 residues long. In DNA, the CDR3 is TGCAGCGTTGAAGAAACGGGACAGACACTCTACAATGAGCAGTTCTTC. This encodes CSVEETGQTLYNEQFF.

J is TRBJ1-3 and V is TRBV7-2; no definite D call. The CDR3 runs 13 residues. Trimming took off 11 bases at V and 0 bases at J, with 11 bases between the two ends. The germline V gene encodes CDR1 SGHTA and CDR2 FQGNSA. The CDR3 DNA sequence: TGTGCCTCCTCCAGCCCCTCTGGAAACACCATATATTTT. The encoded protein is CASSSPSGNTIYF.

V is TRBV11-3 and J is TRBJ1-5; D is unclear. Germline V gene lookup returns CDR1 SGHNT and CDR2 YENEEA. V dropped 1 base and J dropped 3 bases, with 13 bases sitting between them. The CDR3 extends over 16 amino acids. CDR3 coding DNA: TGTGCCAGCAGCTTAGTGCGTAGGCCGATCAATCAGCCCCAGCATTTT. It specifies CASSLVRRPINQPQHF.